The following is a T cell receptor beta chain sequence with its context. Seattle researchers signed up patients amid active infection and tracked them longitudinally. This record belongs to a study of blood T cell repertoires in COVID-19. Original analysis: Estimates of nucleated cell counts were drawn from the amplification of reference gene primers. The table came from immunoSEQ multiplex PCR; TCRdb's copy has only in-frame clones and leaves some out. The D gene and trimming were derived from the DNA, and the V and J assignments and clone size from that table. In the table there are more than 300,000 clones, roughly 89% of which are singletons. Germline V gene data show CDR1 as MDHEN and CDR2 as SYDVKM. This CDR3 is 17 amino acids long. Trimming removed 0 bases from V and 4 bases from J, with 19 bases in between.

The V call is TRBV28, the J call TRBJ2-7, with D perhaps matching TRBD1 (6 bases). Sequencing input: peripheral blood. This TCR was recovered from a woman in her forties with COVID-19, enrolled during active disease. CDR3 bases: TGTGCCAGCAGTTTATGGGCGCAGGGGCCCCAGGTTTACGAGCAGTACTTC. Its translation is CASSLWAQGPQVYEQYF.